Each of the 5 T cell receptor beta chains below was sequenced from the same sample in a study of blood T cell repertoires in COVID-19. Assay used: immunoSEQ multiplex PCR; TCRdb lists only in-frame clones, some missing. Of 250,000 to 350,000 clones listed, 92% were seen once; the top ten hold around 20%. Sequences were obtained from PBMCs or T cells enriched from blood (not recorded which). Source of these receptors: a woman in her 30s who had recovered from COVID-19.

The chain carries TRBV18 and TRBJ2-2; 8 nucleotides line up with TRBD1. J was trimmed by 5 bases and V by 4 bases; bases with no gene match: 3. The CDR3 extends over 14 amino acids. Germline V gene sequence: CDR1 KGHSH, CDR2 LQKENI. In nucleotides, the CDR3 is TGTGCCAGCTCACTGGGACAGGCGACCGGGGAGCTGTTTTTT. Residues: CASSLGQATGELFF.

CDR3 residues: CASSLSTSGDQETQYF. DNA for the CDR3: TGTGCCAGCAGCCTATCGACTAGCGGGGACCAAGAGACCCAGTACTTC. The chain combines TRBV11-2 with TRBJ2-5; TRBD2 matches at 11 bases. The CDR3 runs 16 residues. Looked up from germline, CDR1 is SGHAT and CDR2 is FQNNGV. V shed 5 bases and J 0 bases; nucleotides not matched to a gene: 5. The full variable domain, completed using reference TRBV11-2 and TRBJ2-5, is EAGVAQSPRYKIIEKRQSVAFWCNPISGHATLYWYQQILGQGPKLLIQFQNNGVVDDSQLPKDRFSAERLKGVDSTLKIQPAKLEDSAVYLCASSLSTSGDQETQYFGPGTRLLVL.

CDR3 region: CASSPSGNEVQGSYTF. The CDR3, as DNA: TGTGCCAGCTCACCATCGGGTAACGAGGTCCAGGGGAGCTACACCTTC. The chain is built from TRBV18 and TRBJ1-2; D perhaps matches TRBD1 (6 bases). V was shortened by 2 bases and J by 9 bases, with 22 bases between the two germline ends. This CDR3 region has 16 residues. CDR1 and CDR2 from the germline V gene are KGHSH and LQKENI.

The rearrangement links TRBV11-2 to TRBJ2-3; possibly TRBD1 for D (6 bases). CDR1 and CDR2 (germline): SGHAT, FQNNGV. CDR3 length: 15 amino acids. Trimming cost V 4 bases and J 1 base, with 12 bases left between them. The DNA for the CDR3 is TGTGCCAGCAGCTCGCGACAGGCCCGCACAGATACGCAGTATTTT. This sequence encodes CASSSRQARTDTQYF. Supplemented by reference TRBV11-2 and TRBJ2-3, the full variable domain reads EAGVAQSPRYKIIEKRQSVAFWCNPISGHATLYWYQQILGQGPKLLIQFQNNGVVDDSQLPKDRFSAERLKGVDSTLKIQPAKLEDSAVYLCASSSRQARTDTQYFGPGTRLTVL.

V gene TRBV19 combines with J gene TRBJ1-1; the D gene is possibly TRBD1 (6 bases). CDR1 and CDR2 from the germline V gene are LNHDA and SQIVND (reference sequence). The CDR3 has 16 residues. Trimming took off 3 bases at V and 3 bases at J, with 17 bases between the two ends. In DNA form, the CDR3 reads TGTGCCAGTAGTATCCTCACGGGGGGCGGGGACACTGAAGCTTTCTTT. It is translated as CASSILTGGGDTEAFF.